Listed here are 3 T cell receptor beta chains from one sample, sequenced in a study of T cell responses to AZD1222 COVID-19 vaccine. TCRdb keeps only in-frame clones here, not all; method: immunoSEQ multiplex PCR. This sample has roughly 93,000 clones, with approximately 89% found just once. The sample in question was peripheral blood, obtained on day 0 of MenACWY control vaccination. The origin of the receptors is an adult in good health.

This sequence joins TRBV11-3 and TRBJ2-3; D gene ambiguous. The CDR3 is 13 amino acids. The germline CDR1 and CDR2 sequences are SGHNT and YENEEA. With 3 bases removed from V and 6 bases from J, the gap between germline ends came to 10 bases. The CDR3 sequence is CASSLYPRDTQYF. CDR3 in DNA: TGTGCCAGCAGCTTGTACCCGCGGGATACGCAGTATTTT.

The chain employs TRBV6-6 and TRBJ2-7; 7 nucleotides line up with TRBD1. This CDR3 is 14 amino acids long. The germline V gene encodes CDR1 MNHNY and CDR2 SVGAGI (reference sequence). Trimming cost V 5 bases and J 4 bases; bases outside gene matches: 8. CDR3 loop: CASSTQGRGYEQYF. The CDR3 coding sequence is TGTGCCAGCAGTACACAGGGGAGAGGATACGAGCAGTACTTC.

The chain combines TRBV6-2 or TRBV6-3 with TRBJ1-6, with D unclear. V shed 4 bases and J shed 4 bases, with 11 bases lying between them. Germline values: CDR1 MNHEY, CDR2 SVGEGT. This CDR3 comprises 15 residues. CDR3 protein: CASSSGERYNSPLHF. CDR3 nucleotides: TGTGCCAGCAGTTCTGGGGAGAGGTATAATTCACCCCTCCACTTT.